These 9 T cell receptor beta chains were sequenced from one sample in a study of blood T cells in healthy people across ages. Sample-barcoded 5' priming and a J-beta primer mix drove a second PCR of roughly 6 to 12 cycles. Each CDR3 protein gets one entry after TCRdb re-called the 5' RACE reads with MiXCR. The sample consists of around 1,600,000 distinct CDR3 sequences, roughly two fifths of them appearing once. The specimen was blood. The receptor set was obtained from a woman younger than 30 in good health.

This clonotype was picked up a small number of times. The rearrangement joins TRBV3-1 to TRBJ2-1; 10 nucleotides align to TRBD2. Germline-derived CDR1 and CDR2 are LGHDT and YNNKEL (reference sequence). The CDR3 spans 16 residues. Trimming removed 3 bases from V and 8 bases from J; junction bases left unmatched: 10. The DNA for the CDR3 is TGTGCCAGCAGCCAGTTGAGTAGCGGGGGGTTGGATGAGCAGTTCTTC. This codes for CASSQLSSGGLDEQFF.

The table lists this clonotype with a count of one. CDR3 in amino acids: CASSLLNRGPMNTEAFF. The CDR3 DNA is TGTGCCAGCAGCTTACTTAACAGGGGGCCGATGAACACTGAAGCTTTCTTT. This rearrangement joins TRBV7-2 to TRBJ1-1; 9 bases are a match to TRBD1. The CDR3 extends over 17 amino acids. Unmatched junction bases numbered 7, after V lost 2 bases and J lost 0 bases. CDR1 and CDR2 (germline): SGHTA, FQGNSA.

The rearrangement uses TRBV3-1 and TRBJ1-4; D gene ambiguous. V was shortened by 2 bases and J by 1 base, with 8 bases between the two germline ends. This CDR3 has 15 residues. CDR1 and CDR2 from the germline V gene are LGHDT and YNNKEL (reference sequence). The CDR3 loop is CASSQSPGTNEKLFF. Written as DNA, the CDR3 is TGTGCCAGCAGCCAAAGTCCAGGAACTAATGAAAAACTGTTTTTT.

This clonotype was found a few times. The rearrangement links TRBV27 to TRBJ2-4, with D unclear. CDR1 is MNHEY and CDR2 is SMNVEV in the germline V gene (reference sequence). The V and J ends lost 3 bases and 9 bases respectively, with 6 bases between them. This CDR3 has 11 amino acids. The CDR3 reads CASSLFGIQYF. CDR3 sequence (DNA): TGTGCCAGCAGTTTGTTTGGCATTCAGTACTTC.

This clonotype came up a few times. The chain joins TRBV20-1 to TRBJ2-7; D remains ambiguous. Trimming took off 1 base at V and 6 bases at J, with 13 bases between the two ends. The CDR3 is 13 amino acids. In germline, CDR1 is DFQATT, CDR2 SNEGSKA (reference sequence). CDR3 nucleotide sequence: TGCAGTGCTAGAGCTTCGGGCGTGAGCGAGCAGTACTTC. This translates into CSARASGVSEQYF.

V usage is TRBV6-1 and J usage is TRBJ2-1; 8 bases align to TRBD2. CDR3 length: 17 amino acids. Germline V gene lookup returns CDR1 MNHNS and CDR2 SASEGT. V trimming: 4 bases; J trimming: 4 bases; junction bases outside the gene matches: 12. The CDR3 DNA reads as TGTGCCAGCAGTGGTCTAGCGGGTAGGAACGTGTACAATGAGCAGTTCTTC. Its protein product is CASSGLAGRNVYNEQFF.

The rearrangement links TRBV6-5 to TRBJ2-5; D is perhaps TRBD2 (5 bases). The CDR3 extends over 14 amino acids. Germline V gives CDR1 MNHEY, CDR2 SVGAGI. The germline V and J ends were trimmed by 4 bases and 3 bases, with 12 bases remaining between them. The CDR3 sequence is CASSLGVQKETQYF. The CDR3 bases are TGTGCCAGCAGTTTGGGAGTGCAAAAAGAGACCCAGTACTTC.

This chain connects TRBV6-1 to TRBJ2-1; D unresolved. The V gene lost 2 bases and the J gene lost 4 bases, with 3 bases spanning the gap. Germline V gives CDR1 MNHNS, CDR2 SASEGT. CDR3 length: 12 residues. CDR3 coding DNA: TGTGCCAGCAGTGAACAATACAATGAGCAGTTCTTC. Its translation: CASSEQYNEQFF.

This clonotype has just one count. The rearrangement uses TRBV14 and TRBJ1-4; D is perhaps TRBD1 (5 bases). This CDR3 is built from 14 residues. Germline CDR1 reads SGHDN; CDR2 reads FVKESK. Trimming left V 2 bases short and J 6 bases short, with 10 bases between. CDR3: CASSQSGWDEKLFF. The DNA of the CDR3 is TGTGCCAGCAGCCAATCAGGGTGGGATGAAAAACTGTTTTTT.